One and the same sample provided the 30 T cell receptor beta chains below, sequenced in a study of blood T cells in healthy people across ages. Combining a sample-barcoded 5' primer with a J-beta primer mix, a second PCR ran for roughly 7 to 12 cycles. A single record per CDR3 protein comes from TCRdb applying MiXCR to the 5' RACE reads. The repertoire includes 650,000 to 1,000,000 distinct CDR3 sequences, around 36% of them detected once, and over 10% sits in the top ten. The sequenced sample consisted of blood. The receptors come from a man aged 18 to 29 in good health.

This clonotype was counted at least ten times. V gene TRBV14 combines with J gene TRBJ2-5; D may be TRBD1 (6 bases). Germline values: CDR1 SGHDN, CDR2 FVKESK. The CDR3 is 14 residues long. Trimming removed 3 bases from V and 5 bases from J, with 13 bases in between. In DNA, the CDR3 is TGTGCCAGCAGCCACAGGGGTGGATGGGAGACCCAGTACTTC. It codes for CASSHRGGWETQYF.

This clonotype occurred once. Here the CDR3 DNA reads TGCAGTGCCCCCGGACTAGCTCGGTACGAGCAGTACTTC. Its translation is CSAPGLARYEQYF. This sequence joins TRBV20-1 and TRBJ2-5; 8 positions agree with TRBD2. The J call may be incorrect, as the DNA end agrees better with TRBJ2-7. In germline, CDR1 is DFQATT, CDR2 SNEGSKA (reference sequence). The CDR3 length is 13 residues.

The chain combines TRBV7-2 with TRBJ1-4; D is uncertain. CDR3 length: 14 residues. The germline V and J ends were trimmed by 1 base and 5 bases, with 8 bases remaining between them. CDR1 and CDR2 from the germline V gene are SGHTA and FQGNSA. CDR3 amino acids: CASSLVYENEKLFF. CDR3 coding DNA: TGTGCCAGCAGCTTAGTGTATGAGAATGAAAAACTGTTTTTT.

This clonotype was recorded at least ten times. The chain employs TRBV10-3 and TRBJ1-2; no reliable D call. V shed 10 bases and J shed 1 base, with 16 bases lying between them. Germline V gene data show CDR1 as ENHRY and CDR2 as SYGVKD. The CDR3 covers 14 residues. The CDR3 loop is CATSSGKYNYGYTF. In DNA, the CDR3 is TGTGCCACCTCTAGCGGAAAATATAACTATGGCTACACCTTC.

This clonotype was detected only a few times. CDR3 coding DNA: TGCAGTGCTAGAGATGCCGGGACAGGGGTGATGGATGAGCAGTTCTTC. It codes for CSARDAGTGVMDEQFF. The rearrangement links TRBV20-1 to TRBJ2-1; 10 positions match TRBD1. Germline CDR1 and CDR2: DFQATT and SNEGSKA (reference sequence). The V and J ends lost 0 bases and 8 bases, in that order; junction bases with no gene match: 10. The CDR3 totals 16 residues.

This clonotype was found a few times. This chain joins TRBV6-5 and TRBJ1-1, with D hard to call. The germline V gene encodes CDR1 MNHEY and CDR2 SVGAGI. The CDR3 runs to 13 residues. Trimming cost V 3 bases and J 5 bases, with 10 bases left between them. For the CDR3, the DNA is TGTGCCAGCAGTTATGAGGGATGGACTGAAGCTTTCTTT. This codes for CASSYEGWTEAFF.

The chain carries TRBV20-1 and TRBJ1-2, with D perhaps TRBD1 (6 bases). In germline, CDR1 is DFQATT, CDR2 SNEGSKA (reference sequence). The CDR3 consists of 20 residues. Deletions cut 5 bases from V and 2 bases from J, with 33 bases between. The CDR3 sequence is CSAGHPQKTQRNRVNYGYTF. CDR3 DNA sequence: TGCAGTGCTGGTCACCCCCAAAAGACCCAAAGGAACAGGGTAAACTATGGCTACACCTTC.

This clonotype was recorded many times. This sequence joins TRBV12-3 or TRBV12-4 and TRBJ2-6; the D gene is possibly TRBD1 (6 bases). This CDR3 contains 20 residues. V was shortened by 8 bases and J by 3 bases, with 29 bases between the two germline ends. This CDR3 reads CASLSPGNRALFYGANVLTF. In DNA, the CDR3 is TGTGCCAGCTTATCGCCAGGCAACAGGGCCCTCTTCTATGGGGCCAACGTCCTGACTTTC.

There are a few counts of this clonotype. The rearrangement links TRBV4-1 to TRBJ2-6; TRBD1 might be the D (6 bases). The germline V gene encodes CDR1 MGHRA and CDR2 YSYEKL. Between the trimmed V and J ends, which lost 5 bases and 1 base, there was a span of 15 bases. CDR3 length equals 17 residues. In nucleotides, the CDR3 is TGCGCCAGCAGCGGTACACCTACAGGGTCTGGGGCCAACGTCCTGACTTTC. Its protein is CASSGTPTGSGANVLTF.

This clonotype was seen ten or more times. The chain has TRBV6-6 and TRBJ2-2; D not resolved. Per germline, CDR1 MNHNY and CDR2 SVGAGI (reference sequence). This CDR3 is built from 15 residues. Deletions cut 6 bases from V and 5 bases from J, with 16 bases between. CDR3 coding DNA: TGTGCCAGCAGAACCGCCGGGCCTCGTACCGGGGAGCTGTTTTTT. It yields the protein CASRTAGPRTGELFF.

This clonotype has more than one count but fewer than ten. J is TRBJ1-6 and V is TRBV7-2; 8 bases agree with TRBD1. CDR1 and CDR2 from the germline V gene are SGHTA and FQGNSA. J was trimmed by 6 bases and V by 6 bases; bases with no gene match: 7. The length of the CDR3 is 15 residues. CDR3 residues: CASRIKDRGNSPLHF. The CDR3, as DNA: TGTGCCAGCAGGATCAAAGACAGGGGTAATTCACCCCTCCACTTT. Using reference TRBV7-2 and TRBJ1-6 for the parts outside the CDR3, the full variable domain is GAGVSQSPSNKVTEKGKDVELRCDPISGHTALYWYRQSLGQGLEFLIYFQGNSAPDKSGLPSDRFSAERTGGSVSTLTIQRTQQEDSAVYLCASRIKDRGNSPLHFGNGTRLTVT.

This chain connects TRBV7-9 to TRBJ1-2, with TRBD1 matching 7 bases. The junction had 13 bases not matched to a gene; V was cut back by 2 bases and J by 4 bases. Germline CDR1 reads SEHNR; CDR2 reads FQNEAQ (reference sequence). CDR3 length equals 17 residues. The CDR3 coding sequence is TGTGCCAGCAGCTTATGGAGGGGGACAGAGACTTTCTATGGCTACACCTTC. Amino acids: CASSLWRGTETFYGYTF.

The table lists this clonotype with a few counts. The V call is TRBV20-1, the J call TRBJ1-4; TRBD1 matches at 7 bases. Germline loops: CDR1 DFQATT, CDR2 SNEGSKA (reference sequence). With 4 bases clipped from V and 4 bases from J, the junction kept 12 bases outside the gene matches. This CDR3 spans 16 amino acids. In nucleotides, the CDR3 is TGCAGTGCTACTCATCCCGGGACAGCCCTTAATGAAAAACTGTTTTTT. It encodes CSATHPGTALNEKLFF.

In regard to this clonotype: It may be a read error: a sequence one base away is much more abundant. This CDR3 reads CSSGGQSYEQYF. The CDR3 region has the DNA TGTTCCAGCGGGGGACAATCGTACGAGCAGTACTTC. The rearrangement uses TRBV7-9 and TRBJ2-4; 8 bases align to TRBD2. The J call may be incorrect, as the DNA end agrees better with TRBJ2-7. This CDR3 is built from 12 residues. Germline CDR1 is SEHNR and CDR2 is FQNEAQ (reference sequence).

The CDR3 DNA reads TGTGCCAGCAGCCCCCGTGGAGGGGAGTTCGAAAAACTGTTTTTT. This translates into CASSPRGGEFEKLFF. The gene calls are TRBV7-2 and TRBJ1-4; tentative D call: TRBD1 (5 bases). Trimming stripped 5 bases from V and 8 bases from J, with 18 bases between. The CDR3 contains 15 residues. Germline values: CDR1 SGHTA, CDR2 FQGNSA.

This clonotype has only a few counts. J is TRBJ2-1 and V is TRBV4-3, with unresolved D. This CDR3 comprises 13 residues. V gave up 1 base and J gave up 5 bases, with 6 bases separating them. Germline values: CDR1 LGHNA, CDR2 YSLEER. CDR3 bases: TGCGCCAGCAGCCAAGTTGATAACAATGAGCAGTTCTTC. Translated: CASSQVDNNEQFF.

This clonotype turned up a few times. The rearrangement joins TRBV5-6 to TRBJ2-3, with 11 bases aligning to TRBD2. This CDR3 has 16 amino acids. The V segment lost 4 bases and the J segment 6 bases; nucleotides outside the gene matches: 10. Germline V gene sequence: CDR1 SGHDT, CDR2 YYEEEE. CDR3 sequence: CASSTRLAGYFDTQYF. CDR3 in DNA: TGTGCCAGCAGCACCCGACTAGCGGGGTATTTCGATACGCAGTATTTT.

In its sample, this clonotype was seen a few times. This chain links TRBV25-1 with TRBJ2-5; 11 bases align to TRBD2. Looked up from germline, CDR1 is MGHDK and CDR2 is SYGVNS. Trimming at V came to 6 bases and at J to 3 bases, leaving 3 bases not matched to a gene. The CDR3 contains 14 residues. This chain's CDR3 is CASRKTSGEETQYF. The CDR3 coding sequence is TGTGCCAGCAGAAAGACTAGCGGGGAAGAGACCCAGTACTTC.

Ten or more counts support this clonotype. The rearrangement uses TRBV4-1 and TRBJ2-3; 10 bases line up with TRBD2. The trim removed 1 base at V and 5 bases at J, leaving 6 bases unmatched. The CDR3 covers 16 residues. In germline, CDR1 is MGHRA, CDR2 YSYEKL. CDR3: CASSQVASGGEDTQYF. CDR3 coding DNA: TGCGCCAGCAGCCAAGTCGCTAGCGGGGGTGAAGATACGCAGTATTTT.

The chain is built from TRBV12-3 or TRBV12-4 and TRBJ1-4; 8 positions agree with TRBD1. This CDR3 comprises 14 residues. V shed 6 bases and J 8 bases; nucleotides not matched to a gene: 8. CDR3 nucleotide sequence: TGTGCCAGCAGCACAGGGGGGGGACGGGAAAAACTGTTTTTT. It encodes CASSTGGGREKLFF.

The V call is TRBV6-6, the J call TRBJ1-6, with D perhaps matching TRBD1 (5 bases). Germline V gene sequence: CDR1 MNHNY, CDR2 SVGAGI (reference sequence). CDR3 size: 14 residues. Trimming stripped 0 bases from V and 10 bases from J, with 10 bases between. DNA of the CDR3: TGTGCCAGCAGTTACTCGGCCGGGGGGTCACCCCTCCACTTT. It translates to CASSYSAGGSPLHF.

J is TRBJ1-1 and V is TRBV6-6, with 10 bases that match TRBD1. Germline V gene sequence: CDR1 MNHNY, CDR2 SVGAGI (reference sequence). V was pared by 6 bases and J by 7 bases, with 8 bases of the junction left unmatched. This CDR3 has 14 residues. The CDR3 nucleotides are TGTGCCAGCAGCCGCGGGACAGGGGCATTTGAAGCTTTCTTT. This gives the protein CASSRGTGAFEAFF.

This clonotype has more than one count but fewer than ten. The chain links TRBV7-9 to TRBJ2-7; TRBD2 might be the D (5 bases). The germline V gene encodes CDR1 SEHNR and CDR2 FQNEAQ (reference sequence). V shed 1 base and J shed 9 bases, with 13 bases lying between them. This CDR3 is built from 13 residues. DNA of the CDR3: TGTGCCAGCAGCTTAGAAATGGGAGAGGTGCAGTACTTC. Its protein product is CASSLEMGEVQYF.

The chain combines TRBV3-1 with TRBJ1-2; D remains ambiguous. From germline, CDR1 is LGHDT and CDR2 YNNKEL (reference sequence). The CDR3 has 15 amino acids. The germline V and J ends were trimmed by 0 bases and 2 bases, with 10 bases remaining between them. The CDR3 DNA follows: TGTGCCAGCAGCCAAGATGCCGGGCGGAACTATGGCTACACCTTC. This translates into CASSQDAGRNYGYTF.

The rearrangement links TRBV6-2 or TRBV6-3 to TRBJ2-1; D unclear. The CDR3 consists of 13 residues. Per germline, CDR1 MNHEY and CDR2 SVGEGT. The V and J ends lost 5 bases and 3 bases respectively, with 8 bases between them. CDR3 protein: CASSDMNYNEQFF. CDR3 in DNA: TGTGCCAGCAGTGACATGAACTACAATGAGCAGTTCTTC.

In this sample, this clonotype turned up many times. This sequence may be a read error, since a much larger clone differs from it by one base. The V gene is TRBV12-3 or TRBV12-4, the J gene TRBJ2-5, with TRBD1 as a possible D gene (6 bases). V was trimmed by 5 bases and J by 3 bases, leaving 13 bases between them. The CDR3 totals 14 residues. DNA for the CDR3: TGTGCCAGCAGTGTTCTGGACAGCGAAGAGACCCAGTACTTC. Its protein is CASSVLDSEETQYF.

Comment on this clonotype: A much larger clonotype is one base distant, so this may be a read error. V is TRBV7-6 and J is TRBJ2-1; 8 bases are a match to TRBD1. Germline V gives CDR1 SGHVS, CDR2 FNYEAQ. This CDR3 is 16 amino acids long. This chain's CDR3 is CASSLGTGQAYNQQFF. DNA for the CDR3: TGTGCCAGCAGCTTAGGAACGGGACAGGCCTACAATCAGCAGTTCTTC.

The V call is TRBV14, the J call TRBJ2-7; 10 bases line up with TRBD2. Germline values: CDR1 SGHDN, CDR2 FVKESK. The CDR3 length is 17 residues. The ends lost 4 bases at V and 7 bases at J; junction bases unmatched: 16. CDR3: CASSLTGTSVWNNEQYF. CDR3 sequence (DNA): TGTGCCAGCAGCCTAACCGGGACTAGCGTATGGAATAATGAGCAGTACTTC.

The rearrangement links TRBV5-1 to TRBJ2-1; D could derive from TRBD1 or TRBD2 (5 bases each). CDR1 and CDR2 (germline): SGHRS, YFSETQ. This CDR3 has 15 residues. The V end lost 4 bases, the J end lost 8 bases, and 19 bases lay between the germline ends. CDR3 amino acids: CASSRGTGNRDEQFF. The CDR3 DNA is TGCGCCAGCAGCAGGGGAACCGGGAATAGGGATGAGCAGTTCTTC. The entire variable domain, with the rest obtained from reference TRBV5-1 and TRBJ2-1, is as follows: KAGVTQTPRYLIKTRGQQVTLSCSPISGHRSVSWYQQTPGQGLQFLFEYFSETQRNKGNFPGRFSGRQFSNSRSEMNVSTLELGDSALYLCASSRGTGNRDEQFFGPGTRLTVL.

For this clonotype: The CDR3 ends on some other residue instead of the conserved phenylalanine or tryptophan, so this is likely a read error. This chain uses TRBV20-1 with TRBJ2-1, with D perhaps TRBD2 (6 bases). CDR1 is DFQATT, CDR2 SNEGSKA, per germline (reference sequence). V was shortened by 6 bases and J by 7 bases, with 25 bases between the two germline ends. The CDR3 sequence is 16 residues long. As DNA, the CDR3 is TGCAGTGCAACAAAATCTGCGGGAAACCTAGGAAATGAGCAGTTCTTA. This gives the protein CSATKSAGNLGNEQFL.